This TCR beta chain was sequenced in a study of cytomegalovirus exposure and HLA in healthy donors. This CDR3 region has 15 residues. In germline, CDR1 is KGHSH, CDR2 LQKENI. Trimming took 2 bases from V and 1 from J; bases not matched to a gene: 5. Overall study findings and caveats: The classifier was said to identify cytomegalovirus status with high specificity and sensitivity.

The PCR ran on 60 Vbeta and 13 Jbeta primers. Produced via immunoSEQ multiplex PCR; TCRdb's table is partial and in-frame only. The sample consists of about 170,000 clones, about 80% of them appearing once. Turning to this clone: Its cognate antigen is unknown.

Source material: PBMCs. V and J are TRBV18 and TRBJ2-7, with 7 bases lining up with TRBD1. This TCR was sampled from a man under 40 in good health and CMV-seropositive. CDR3: CASSPDRARSYEQYF. CDR3 sequence (DNA): TGTGCCAGCTCACCAGACAGGGCTCGATCCTACGAGCAGTACTTC.